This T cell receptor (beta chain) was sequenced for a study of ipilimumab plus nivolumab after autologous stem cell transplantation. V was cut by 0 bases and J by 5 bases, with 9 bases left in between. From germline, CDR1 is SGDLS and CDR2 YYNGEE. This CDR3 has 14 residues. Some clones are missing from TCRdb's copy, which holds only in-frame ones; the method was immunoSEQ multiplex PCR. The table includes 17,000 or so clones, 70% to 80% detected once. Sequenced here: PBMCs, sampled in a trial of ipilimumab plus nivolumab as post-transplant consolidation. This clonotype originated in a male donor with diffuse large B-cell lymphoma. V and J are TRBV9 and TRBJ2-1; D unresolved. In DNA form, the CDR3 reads TGTGCCAGCAGCGTAGATGGTGGGAACAATGAGCAGTTCTTC. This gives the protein CASSVDGGNNEQFF.